Listed below are T cell receptor beta chains from one sample, sequenced in a study of technical replicates of blood from a few donors. The repertoire was sequenced with immunoSEQ multiplex PCR; TCRdb's copy has only in-frame clones and lacks some. The table shows about 85,000 clones, with 90% to 95% occurring only once. The material sequenced was T cells isolated from PBMCs. These receptors were collected from a human donor in good health. The CDR3 runs from the conserved cysteine through the conserved F or W. A D gene is named only where the DNA matches it firmly. Only part of the rows carry a size: once, few, many, or a class if the clone is expanded.

D,V,size,J,CDR3,DNA
TRBD2,TRBV25-1,NA,TRBJ2-1,CASGWGGSRAQFF,TGTGCCAGCGGATGGGGGGGATCCCGTGCGCAGTTCTTC
TRBD2,TRBV19,NA,TRBJ2-1,CASRCGTSGSCQYNEQFF,TGTGCCAGTAGGTGCGGGACTAGCGGGAGCTGCCAATACAATGAGCAGTTCTTC
NA,TRBV11-3,once,TRBJ1-1,CASSGGVLAFF,TGTGCCAGCAGCGGCGGAGTACTTGCTTTCTTT
NA,TRBV27,once,TRBJ1-5,CASSFNSAGTTNQPQHF,TGTGCCAGCAGTTTCAACTCGGCAGGGACTACCAATCAGCCCCAGCATTTT
TRBD1,TRBV19,NA,TRBJ2-5,CASRFVDRGKETQYF,TGTGCCAGTAGGTTTGTTGACAGGGGGAAAGAGACCCAGTACTTC
TRBD2,TRBV11-2,NA,TRBJ2-7,CASSYWASGVYEQYF,TGTGCCAGCAGCTATTGGGCTAGCGGGGTCTACGAGCAGTACTTC
NA,TRBV2,NA,TRBJ1-3,CASSGLGTFGGNTIYF,TGTGCCAGCAGTGGTTTGGGGACTTTTGGTGGAAACACCATATATTTT
NA,TRBV6-1,few,TRBJ1-2,CASSRSNSGYTF,TGTGCCAGCAGTCGTTCGAACAGTGGCTACACCTTC
TRBD1,TRBV25-1,NA,TRBJ2-7,CASSVQGVKKGQYF,TGTGCCAGCAGTGTACAGGGGGTAAAGAAAGGGCAGTACTTC
NA,TRBV7-2,NA,TRBJ2-4,CASSLALGVVNIQYF,TGTGCCAGCAGCTTAGCGCTCGGAGTAGTAAACATTCAGTACTTC
TRBD1,TRBV6-5,few,TRBJ1-5,CASSSGQALHQPQHF,TGTGCCAGCAGTTCGGGACAGGCGTTGCACCAGCCCCAGCATTTT
NA,TRBV5-6,NA,TRBJ2-1,CASSLTDYNEQFF,TGTGCCAGCAGCTTGACTGACTACAATGAGCAGTTCTTC
TRBD1,TRBV28,once,TRBJ2-7,CASSGGQGLYEQYF,TGTGCCAGCAGTGGAGGACAGGGGTTGTACGAGCAGTACTTC
TRBD1,TRBV9,NA,TRBJ1-2,CASSVALTGAGDGYTF,TGTGCCAGCAGCGTAGCCCTGACAGGGGCAGGGGATGGCTACACCTTC
NA,TRBV5-1,NA,TRBJ1-3,CASSLAVRGAFGNTIYF,TGCGCCAGCAGCTTGGCTGTCAGGGGCGCGTTTGGAAACACCATATATTTT
TRBD1,TRBV12-5,once,TRBJ1-1,CASGLTRTGLDFGDEAFF,TGTGCTAGTGGTTTGACACGGACAGGGTTGGACTTTGGAGATGAAGCTTTCTTT
NA,TRBV6-1,NA,TRBJ1-1,CASNNLNTEAFF,TGTGCCAGCAACAATTTGAACACTGAAGCTTTCTTT
TRBD1,TRBV7-9,NA,TRBJ2-3,CASSIPTGYSRDTQYF,TGTGCCAGCAGCATCCCGACAGGGTACTCCAGGGATACGCAGTATTTT
NA,TRBV4-2,NA,TRBJ2-3,CASSQAGADTQYF,TGTGCCAGCAGCCAAGCGGGGGCAGATACGCAGTATTTT
NA,TRBV28,NA,TRBJ1-1,CASSTSGQGANFEAFF,NA
NA,TRBV27,NA,TRBJ2-2,CASSLLAANTGELFF,TGTGCCAGCAGTTTATTGGCCGCGAACACCGGGGAGCTGTTTTTT
TRBD1,TRBV5-1,NA,TRBJ2-3,CASSWGQGAGDTQYF,TGCGCCAGCAGCTGGGGACAGGGGGCAGGAGATACGCAGTATTTT